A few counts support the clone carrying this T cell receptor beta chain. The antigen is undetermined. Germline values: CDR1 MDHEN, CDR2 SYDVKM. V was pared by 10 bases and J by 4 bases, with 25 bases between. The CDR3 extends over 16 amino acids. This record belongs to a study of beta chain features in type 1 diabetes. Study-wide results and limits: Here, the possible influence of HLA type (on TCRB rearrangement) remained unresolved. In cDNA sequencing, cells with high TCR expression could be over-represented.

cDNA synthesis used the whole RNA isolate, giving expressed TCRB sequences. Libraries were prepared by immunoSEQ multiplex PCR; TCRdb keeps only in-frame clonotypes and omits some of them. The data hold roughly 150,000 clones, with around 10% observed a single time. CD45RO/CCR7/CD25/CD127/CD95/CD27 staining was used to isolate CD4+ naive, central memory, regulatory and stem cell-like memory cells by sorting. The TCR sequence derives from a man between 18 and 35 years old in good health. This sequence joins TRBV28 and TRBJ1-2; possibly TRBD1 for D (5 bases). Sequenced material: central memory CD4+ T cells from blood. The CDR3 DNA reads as TGTGCCACCACCCAAGGAGGGGTGGGACTTGCCTATGGCTACACCTTC. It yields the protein CATTQGGVGLAYGYTF.